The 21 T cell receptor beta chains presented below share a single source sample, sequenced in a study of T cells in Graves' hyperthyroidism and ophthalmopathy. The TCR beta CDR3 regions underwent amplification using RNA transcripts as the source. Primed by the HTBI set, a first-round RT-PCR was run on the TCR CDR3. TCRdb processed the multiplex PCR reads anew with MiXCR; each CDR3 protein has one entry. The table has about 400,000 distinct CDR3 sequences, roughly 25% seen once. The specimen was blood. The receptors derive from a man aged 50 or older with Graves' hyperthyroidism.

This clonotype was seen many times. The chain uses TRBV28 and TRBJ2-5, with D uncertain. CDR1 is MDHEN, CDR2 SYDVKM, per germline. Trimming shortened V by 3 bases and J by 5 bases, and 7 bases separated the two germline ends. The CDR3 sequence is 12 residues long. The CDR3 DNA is TGTGCCAGCAGTTTCACTCGGGAGACCCAGTACTTC. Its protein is CASSFTRETQYF.

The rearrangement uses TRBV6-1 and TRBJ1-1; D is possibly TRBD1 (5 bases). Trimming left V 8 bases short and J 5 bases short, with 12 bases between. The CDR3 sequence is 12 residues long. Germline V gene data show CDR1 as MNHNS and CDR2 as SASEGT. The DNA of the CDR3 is TGTGCCAGCCAAAATCGACAGACTGAAGCTTTCTTT. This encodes CASQNRQTEAFF.

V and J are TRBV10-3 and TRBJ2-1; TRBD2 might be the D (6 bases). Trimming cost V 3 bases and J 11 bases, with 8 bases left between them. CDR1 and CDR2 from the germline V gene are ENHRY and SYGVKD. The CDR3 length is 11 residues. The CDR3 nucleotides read TGTGCCATCAGTGAAGGGACTCAGCAGTTCTTC. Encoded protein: CAISEGTQQFF.

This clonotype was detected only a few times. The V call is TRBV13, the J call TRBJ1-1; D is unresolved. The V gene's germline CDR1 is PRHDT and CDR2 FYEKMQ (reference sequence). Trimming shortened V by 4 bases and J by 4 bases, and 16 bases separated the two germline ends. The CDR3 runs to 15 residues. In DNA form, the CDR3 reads TGTGCCAGCAGCTCCGGTGCGGGAGGGAGCACTGAAGCTTTCTTT. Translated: CASSSGAGGSTEAFF.

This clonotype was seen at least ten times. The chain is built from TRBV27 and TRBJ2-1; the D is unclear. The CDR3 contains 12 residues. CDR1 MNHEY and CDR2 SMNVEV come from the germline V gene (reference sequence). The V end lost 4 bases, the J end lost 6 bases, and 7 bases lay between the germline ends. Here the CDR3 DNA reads TGTGCCAGCAGTTCCGTCTCCAATGAGCAGTTCTTC. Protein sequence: CASSSVSNEQFF.

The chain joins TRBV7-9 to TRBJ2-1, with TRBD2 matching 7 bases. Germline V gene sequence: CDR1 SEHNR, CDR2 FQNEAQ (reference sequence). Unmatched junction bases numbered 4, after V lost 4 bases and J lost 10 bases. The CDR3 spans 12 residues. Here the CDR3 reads CASSSSSGEQFF. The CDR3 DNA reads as TGTGCCAGCAGCTCATCTAGCGGAGAGCAGTTCTTC.

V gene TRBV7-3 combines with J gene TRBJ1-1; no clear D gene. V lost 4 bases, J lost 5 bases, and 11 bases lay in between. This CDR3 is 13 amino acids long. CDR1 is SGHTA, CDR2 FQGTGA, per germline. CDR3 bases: TGTGCCAGCAGCTCGGGTGTCGGAACTGAAGCTTTCTTT. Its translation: CASSSGVGTEAFF. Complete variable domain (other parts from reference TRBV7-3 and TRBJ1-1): GAGVSQTPSNKVTEKGKYVELRCDPISGHTALYWYRQSLGQGPEFLIYFQGTGAADDSGLPNDRFFAVRPEGSVSTLKIQRTERGDSAVYLCASSSGVGTEAFFGQGTRLTVV.

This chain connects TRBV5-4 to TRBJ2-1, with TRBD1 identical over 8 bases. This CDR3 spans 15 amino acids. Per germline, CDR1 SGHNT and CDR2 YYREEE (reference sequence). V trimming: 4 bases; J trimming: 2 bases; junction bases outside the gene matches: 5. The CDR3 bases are TGTGCCAGCAGCAAACAACAGGGGGCCTACAATGAGCAGTTCTTC. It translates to CASSKQQGAYNEQFF.

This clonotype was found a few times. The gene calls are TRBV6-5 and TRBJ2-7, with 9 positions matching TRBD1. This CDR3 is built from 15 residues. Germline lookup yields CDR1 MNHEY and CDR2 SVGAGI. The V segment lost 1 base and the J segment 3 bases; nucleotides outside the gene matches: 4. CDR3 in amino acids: CASSYFPGQGYEQYF. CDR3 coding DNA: TGTGCCAGCAGTTACTTTCCGGGACAGGGCTACGAGCAGTACTTC.

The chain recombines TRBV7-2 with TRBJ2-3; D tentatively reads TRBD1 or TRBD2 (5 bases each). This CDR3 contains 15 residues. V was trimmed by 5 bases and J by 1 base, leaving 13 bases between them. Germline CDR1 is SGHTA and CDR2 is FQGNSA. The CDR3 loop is CASSGRDRGTDTQYF. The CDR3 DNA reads TGTGCCAGCAGCGGCAGGGACCGAGGCACAGATACGCAGTATTTT.

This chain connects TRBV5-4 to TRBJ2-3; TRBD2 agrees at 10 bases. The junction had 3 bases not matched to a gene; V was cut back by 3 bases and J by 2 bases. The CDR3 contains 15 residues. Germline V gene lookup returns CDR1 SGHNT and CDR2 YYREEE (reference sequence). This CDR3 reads CASSSLAGTTDTQYF. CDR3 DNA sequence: TGTGCCAGCAGCTCACTAGCGGGAACCACAGATACGCAGTATTTT.

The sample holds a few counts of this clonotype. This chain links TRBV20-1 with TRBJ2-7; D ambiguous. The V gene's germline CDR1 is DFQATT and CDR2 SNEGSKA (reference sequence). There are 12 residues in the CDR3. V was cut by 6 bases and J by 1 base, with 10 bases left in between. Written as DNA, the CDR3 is TGCAGTGCCCTCCACAGTTCCTACGAGCAGTACTTC. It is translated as CSALHSSYEQYF.

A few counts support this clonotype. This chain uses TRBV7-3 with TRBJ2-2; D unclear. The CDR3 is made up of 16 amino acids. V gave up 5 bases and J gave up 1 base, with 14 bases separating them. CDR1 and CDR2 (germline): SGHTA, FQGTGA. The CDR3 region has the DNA TGTGCCAGCAGCCGTTACGGACGGATGAACACCGGGGAGCTGTTTTTT. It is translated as CASSRYGRMNTGELFF.

In DNA form, the CDR3 reads TGTGCCAGCAGCCAAGATTGGCGGGAGGGCTACAATGAGCAGTTCTTC. Its translation is CASSQDWREGYNEQFF. V and J are TRBV7-9 and TRBJ2-1, with 9 bases fitting TRBD2. J was trimmed by 3 bases and V by 5 bases; bases with no gene match: 8. The V gene's germline CDR1 is SEHNR and CDR2 FQNEAQ (reference sequence). This CDR3 region has 16 residues.

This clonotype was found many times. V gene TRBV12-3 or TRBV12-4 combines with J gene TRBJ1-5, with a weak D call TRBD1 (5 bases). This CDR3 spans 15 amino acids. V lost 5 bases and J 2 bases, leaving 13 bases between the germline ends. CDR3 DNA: TGTGCCAGCAGTCCCCCGGGGCGAGGCAATCAGCCCCAGCATTTT. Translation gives CASSPPGRGNQPQHF.

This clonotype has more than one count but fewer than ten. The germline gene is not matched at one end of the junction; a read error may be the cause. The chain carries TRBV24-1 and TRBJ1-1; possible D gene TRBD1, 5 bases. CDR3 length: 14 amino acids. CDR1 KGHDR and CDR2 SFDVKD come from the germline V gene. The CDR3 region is CATSSRERNAEAFF. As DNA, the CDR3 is TGTGCCACCAGCTCCAGGGAAAGGAACGCTGAAGCTTTCTTT.

The CDR3 is CASRLSGTSSYNEQFF. As DNA, the CDR3 is TGTGCCAGCAGGCTTAGCGGGACCAGCTCCTACAATGAGCAGTTCTTC. The gene calls are TRBV27 and TRBJ2-1; 8 nucleotides match TRBD2. The CDR3 has 16 residues. V was pared by 6 bases and J by 0 bases, with 7 bases of the junction left unmatched. Looked up from germline, CDR1 is MNHEY and CDR2 is SMNVEV (reference sequence).

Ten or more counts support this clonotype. DNA of the CDR3: TGCGCCAGCAGCCGACTAGCGGTCCGTAGCTCCTACGAGCAGTACTTC. Translated, it gives CASSRLAVRSSYEQYF. The J gene is TRBJ2-7, the V gene TRBV5-1; TRBD2 matches at 9 bases. From germline, CDR1 is SGHRS and CDR2 YFSETQ. The CDR3 is 16 residues long. J gave up 0 bases and V 4 bases, and 8 bases lay outside the gene matches. Drawing the rest from reference TRBV5-1 and TRBJ2-7, the complete variable domain is KAGVTQTPRYLIKTRGQQVTLSCSPISGHRSVSWYQQTPGQGLQFLFEYFSETQRNKGNFPGRFSGRQFSNSRSEMNVSTLELGDSALYLCASSRLAVRSSYEQYFGPGTRLTVT.

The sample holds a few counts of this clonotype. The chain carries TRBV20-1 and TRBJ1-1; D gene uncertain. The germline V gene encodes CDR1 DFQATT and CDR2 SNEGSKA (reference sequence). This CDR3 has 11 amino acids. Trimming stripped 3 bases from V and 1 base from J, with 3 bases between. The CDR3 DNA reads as TGCAGTGCTAGGTGGAACACTGAAGCTTTCTTT. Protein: CSARWNTEAFF.

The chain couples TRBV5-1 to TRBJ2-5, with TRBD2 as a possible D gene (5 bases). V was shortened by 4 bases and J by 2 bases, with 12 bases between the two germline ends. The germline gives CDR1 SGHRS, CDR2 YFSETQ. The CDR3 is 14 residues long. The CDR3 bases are TGCGCCAGCAGCCAACCATCGGGGCAAGAGACCCAGTACTTC. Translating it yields CASSQPSGQETQYF.

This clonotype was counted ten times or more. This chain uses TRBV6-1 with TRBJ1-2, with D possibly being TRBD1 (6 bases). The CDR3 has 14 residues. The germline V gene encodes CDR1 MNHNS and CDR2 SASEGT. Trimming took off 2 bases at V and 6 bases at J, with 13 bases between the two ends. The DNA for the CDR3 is TGTGCCAGCAGTGAAAAAACAGGGCTTGATGGCTACACCTTC. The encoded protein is CASSEKTGLDGYTF.